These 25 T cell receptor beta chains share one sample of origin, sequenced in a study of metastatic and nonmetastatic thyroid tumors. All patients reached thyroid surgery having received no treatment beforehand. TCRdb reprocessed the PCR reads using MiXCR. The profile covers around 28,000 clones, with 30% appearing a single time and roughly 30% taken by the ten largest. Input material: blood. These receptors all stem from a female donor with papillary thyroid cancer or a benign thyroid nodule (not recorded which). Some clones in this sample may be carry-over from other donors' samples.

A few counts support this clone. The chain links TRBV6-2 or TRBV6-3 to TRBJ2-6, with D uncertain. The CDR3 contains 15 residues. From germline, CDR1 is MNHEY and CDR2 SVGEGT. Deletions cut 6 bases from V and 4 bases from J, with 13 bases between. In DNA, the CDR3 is TGTGCCAGCAGCCTCGACCATGGGGGGGCCAACGTCCTGACTTTC. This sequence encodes CASSLDHGGANVLTF.

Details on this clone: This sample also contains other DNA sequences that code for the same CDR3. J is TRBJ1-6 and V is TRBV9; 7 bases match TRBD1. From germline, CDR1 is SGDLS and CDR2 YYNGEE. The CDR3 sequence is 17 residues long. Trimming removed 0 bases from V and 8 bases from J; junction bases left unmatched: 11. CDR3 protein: CASSVATGAPGDSPLHF. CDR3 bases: TGTGCCAGCAGCGTAGCTACAGGGGCCCCAGGGGATTCACCCCTCCACTTT.

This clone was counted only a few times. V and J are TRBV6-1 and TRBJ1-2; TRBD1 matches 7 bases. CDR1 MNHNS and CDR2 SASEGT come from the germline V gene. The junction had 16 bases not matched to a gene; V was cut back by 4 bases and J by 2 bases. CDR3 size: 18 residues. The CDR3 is CASSVQGNYRGRNYGYTF. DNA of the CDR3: TGTGCCAGCAGTGTCCAAGGGAATTACAGGGGACGGAACTATGGCTACACCTTC.

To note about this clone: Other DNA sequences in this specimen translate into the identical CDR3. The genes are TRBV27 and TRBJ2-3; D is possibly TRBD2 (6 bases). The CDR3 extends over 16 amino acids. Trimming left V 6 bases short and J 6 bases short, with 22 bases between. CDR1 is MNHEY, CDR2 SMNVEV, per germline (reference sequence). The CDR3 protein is CASSATSPPVGDTQYF. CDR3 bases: TGTGCCAGCAGCGCAACTAGCCCCCCTGTAGGTGATACGCAGTATTTT.

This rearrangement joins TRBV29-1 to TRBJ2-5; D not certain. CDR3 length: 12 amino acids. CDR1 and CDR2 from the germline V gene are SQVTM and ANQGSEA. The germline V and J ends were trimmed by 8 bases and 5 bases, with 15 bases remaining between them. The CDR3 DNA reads TGCAGCCTAGGTCCGTCTCGGGAGACCCAGTACTTC. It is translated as CSLGPSRETQYF.

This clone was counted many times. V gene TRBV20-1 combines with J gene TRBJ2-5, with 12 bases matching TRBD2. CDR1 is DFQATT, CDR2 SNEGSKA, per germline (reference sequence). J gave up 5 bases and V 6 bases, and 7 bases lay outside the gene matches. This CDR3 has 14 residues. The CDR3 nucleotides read TGCAGTGCGTGGACTAGCGGGGAGGTGGAGACCCAGTACTTC. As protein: CSAWTSGEVETQYF.

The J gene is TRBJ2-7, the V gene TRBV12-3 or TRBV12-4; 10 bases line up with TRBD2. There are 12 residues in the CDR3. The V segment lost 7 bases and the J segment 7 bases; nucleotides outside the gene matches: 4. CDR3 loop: CASKGLAREQYF. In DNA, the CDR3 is TGTGCCAGCAAGGGACTAGCGCGGGAGCAGTACTTC.

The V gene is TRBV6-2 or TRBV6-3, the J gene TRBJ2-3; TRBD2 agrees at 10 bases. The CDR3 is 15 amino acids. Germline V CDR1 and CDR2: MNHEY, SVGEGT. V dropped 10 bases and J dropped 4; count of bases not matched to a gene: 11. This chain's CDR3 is CATAMPSGSSDTQYF. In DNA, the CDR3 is TGTGCCACAGCGATGCCTAGCGGGAGTTCAGATACGCAGTATTTT.

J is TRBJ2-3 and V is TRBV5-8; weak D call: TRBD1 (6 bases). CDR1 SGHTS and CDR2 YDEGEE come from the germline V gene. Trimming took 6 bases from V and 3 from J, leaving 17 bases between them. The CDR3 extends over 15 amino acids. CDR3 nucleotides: TGTGCCAGCACCATTCAAGGGGGTTGGACAGATACGCAGTATTTT. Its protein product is CASTIQGGWTDTQYF. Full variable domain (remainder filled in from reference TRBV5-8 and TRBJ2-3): EAGVTQSPTHLIKTRGQQATLRCSPISGHTSVYWYQQALGLGLQFLLWYDEGEERNRGNFPPRFSGRQFPNYSSELNVNALELEDSALYLCASTIQGGWTDTQYFGPGTRLTVL.

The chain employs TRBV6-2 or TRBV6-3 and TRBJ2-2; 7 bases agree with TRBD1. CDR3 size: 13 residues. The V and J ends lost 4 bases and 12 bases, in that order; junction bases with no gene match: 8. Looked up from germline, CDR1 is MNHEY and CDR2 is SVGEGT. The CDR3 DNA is TGTGCCAGCAGTTCCGGGACAGTGGTTAAGCTGTTTTTT. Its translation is CASSSGTVVKLFF.

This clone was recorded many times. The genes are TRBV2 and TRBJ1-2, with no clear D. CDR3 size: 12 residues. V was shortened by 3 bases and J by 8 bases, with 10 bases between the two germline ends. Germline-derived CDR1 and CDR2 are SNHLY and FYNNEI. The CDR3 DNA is TGTGCCAGCAGTGACAGCCCATCAGGCTACACCTTC. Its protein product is CASSDSPSGYTF.

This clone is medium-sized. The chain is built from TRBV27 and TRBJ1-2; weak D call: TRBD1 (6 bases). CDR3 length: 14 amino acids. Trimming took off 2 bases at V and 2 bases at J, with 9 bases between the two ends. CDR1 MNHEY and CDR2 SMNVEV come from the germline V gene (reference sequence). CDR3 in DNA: TGTGCCAGCAGTTTAGGGACAAAAAACTATGGCTACACCTTC. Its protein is CASSLGTKNYGYTF.

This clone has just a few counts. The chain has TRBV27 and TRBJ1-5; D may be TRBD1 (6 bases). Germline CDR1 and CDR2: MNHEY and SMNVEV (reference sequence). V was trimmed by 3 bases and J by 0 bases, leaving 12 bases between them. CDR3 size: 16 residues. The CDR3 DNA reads TGTGCCAGCAGTTTGGAAGGGGGATATAGCAATCAGCCCCAGCATTTT. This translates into CASSLEGGYSNQPQHF.

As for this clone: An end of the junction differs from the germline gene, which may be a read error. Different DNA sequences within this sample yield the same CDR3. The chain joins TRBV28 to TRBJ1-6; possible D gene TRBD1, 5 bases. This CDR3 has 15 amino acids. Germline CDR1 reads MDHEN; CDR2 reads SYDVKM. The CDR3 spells CASSTGPSYNSPLHF. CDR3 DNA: TGTGCTAGCAGTACAGGACCCTCCTATAATTCACCCCTCCACTTT.

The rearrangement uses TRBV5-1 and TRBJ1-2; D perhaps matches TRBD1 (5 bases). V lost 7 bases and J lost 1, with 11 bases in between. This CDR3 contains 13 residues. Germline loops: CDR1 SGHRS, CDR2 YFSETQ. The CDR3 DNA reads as TGCGCCAGCGCAGGGCGGGGTAACTATGGCTACACCTTC. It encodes CASAGRGNYGYTF.

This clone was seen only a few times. CDR3 residues: CASCGRGWSTEAFF. CDR3 nucleotide sequence: TGTGCCAGCTGTGGGAGGGGCTGGTCCACTGAAGCTTTCTTT. The gene calls are TRBV6-4 and TRBJ1-1, with TRBD1 as a possible D gene (5 bases). Between the trimmed V and J ends, which lost 8 bases and 4 bases, there was a span of 17 bases. Per germline, CDR1 MRHNA and CDR2 SNTAGT. The CDR3 has 14 residues.

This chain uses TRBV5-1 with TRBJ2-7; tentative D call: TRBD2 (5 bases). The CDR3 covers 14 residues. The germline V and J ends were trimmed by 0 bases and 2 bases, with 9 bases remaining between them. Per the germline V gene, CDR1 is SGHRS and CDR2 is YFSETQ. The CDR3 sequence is CASSLESGTYEQYF. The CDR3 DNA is TGCGCCAGCAGCTTGGAGAGCGGAACCTACGAGCAGTACTTC. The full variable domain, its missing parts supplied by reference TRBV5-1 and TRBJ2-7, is KAGVTQTPRYLIKTRGQQVTLSCSPISGHRSVSWYQQTPGQGLQFLFEYFSETQRNKGNFPGRFSGRQFSNSRSEMNVSTLELGDSALYLCASSLESGTYEQYFGPGTRLTVT.

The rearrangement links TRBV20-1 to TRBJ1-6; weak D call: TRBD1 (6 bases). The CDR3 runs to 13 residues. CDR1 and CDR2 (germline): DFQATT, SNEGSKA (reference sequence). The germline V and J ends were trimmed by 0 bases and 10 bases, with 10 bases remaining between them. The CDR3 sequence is CSARDRGGSPLHF. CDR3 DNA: TGCAGTGCTAGAGACAGGGGAGGCTCACCCCTCCACTTT.

The CDR3 DNA is TGCGCCAGCAGCTTGGGACTAGAGCGGAATGAGCAGTTCTTC. The encoded protein is CASSLGLERNEQFF. V usage is TRBV5-1 and J usage is TRBJ2-1; D possibly corresponds to TRBD2 (6 bases). V was shortened by 0 bases and J by 7 bases, with 11 bases between the two germline ends. Looked up from germline, CDR1 is SGHRS and CDR2 is YFSETQ. CDR3 length: 14 residues. Looking up the rest from reference TRBV5-1 and TRBJ2-1 gives the full variable domain: KAGVTQTPRYLIKTRGQQVTLSCSPISGHRSVSWYQQTPGQGLQFLFEYFSETQRNKGNFPGRFSGRQFSNSRSEMNVSTLELGDSALYLCASSLGLERNEQFFGPGTRLTVL.

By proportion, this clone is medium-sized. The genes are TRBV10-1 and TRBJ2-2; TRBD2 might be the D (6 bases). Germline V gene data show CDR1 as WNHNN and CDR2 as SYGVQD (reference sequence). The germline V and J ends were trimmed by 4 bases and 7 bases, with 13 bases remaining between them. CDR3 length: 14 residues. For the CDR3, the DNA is TGCGCCAGCAGTGGAGCTAGCGAGGGCGGGGAGCTGTTTTTT. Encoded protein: CASSGASEGGELFF.

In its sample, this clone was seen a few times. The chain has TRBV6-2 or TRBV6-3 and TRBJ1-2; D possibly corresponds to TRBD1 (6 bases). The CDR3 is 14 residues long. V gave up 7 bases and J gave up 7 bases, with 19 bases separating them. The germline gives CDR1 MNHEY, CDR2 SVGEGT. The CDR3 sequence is CASTDGARGGGYTF. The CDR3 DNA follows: TGTGCCAGCACCGACGGGGCCAGGGGCGGTGGCTACACCTTC.

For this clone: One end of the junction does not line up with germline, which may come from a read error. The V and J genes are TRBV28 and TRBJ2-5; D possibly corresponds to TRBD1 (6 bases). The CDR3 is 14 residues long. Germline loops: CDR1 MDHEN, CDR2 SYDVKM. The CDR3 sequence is CASSSLQGPETKYF. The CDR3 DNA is TGTGCCAGTAGTTCCCTACAGGGCCCGGAGACCAAGTACTTC.

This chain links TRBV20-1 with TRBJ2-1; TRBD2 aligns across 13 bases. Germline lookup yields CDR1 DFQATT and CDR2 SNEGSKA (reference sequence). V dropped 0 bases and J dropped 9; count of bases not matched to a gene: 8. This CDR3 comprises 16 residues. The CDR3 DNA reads TGCAGTGCTAGAGACCCTACTAGCGGGAGGGCCGCTGAGCAGTTCTTC. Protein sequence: CSARDPTSGRAAEQFF.

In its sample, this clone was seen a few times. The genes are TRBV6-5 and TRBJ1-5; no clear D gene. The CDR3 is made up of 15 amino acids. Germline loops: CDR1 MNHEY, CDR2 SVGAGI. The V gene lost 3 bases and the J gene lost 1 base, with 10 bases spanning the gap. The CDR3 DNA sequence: TGTGCCAGCAGTTATTCCCTGGACAGCAATCAGCCCCAGCATTTT. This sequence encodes CASSYSLDSNQPQHF.

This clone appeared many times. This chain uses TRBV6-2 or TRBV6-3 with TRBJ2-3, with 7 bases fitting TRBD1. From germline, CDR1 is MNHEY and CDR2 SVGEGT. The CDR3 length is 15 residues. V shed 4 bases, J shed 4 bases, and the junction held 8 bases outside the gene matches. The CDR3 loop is CASSSDRLLADTQYF. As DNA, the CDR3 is TGTGCCAGCAGTTCGGACAGGCTTCTCGCAGATACGCAGTATTTT.